The entry below gives a single TCR beta chain sequence along with its context. Assay used: immunoSEQ multiplex PCR; TCRdb lists only in-frame clones, some missing. Among around 240,000 clones listed, about 80% were seen once. This sample is part of a study of blood T cell repertoires in COVID-19. Germline V gives CDR1 MRHNA, CDR2 SNTAGT. Trimming cost V 6 bases and J 7 bases; bases outside gene matches: 3. CDR3 length: 14 amino acids. V and J are TRBV6-4 and TRBJ1-6; 10 bases fit TRBD1. The clonotype originates from a woman of 80 years or more with acute or convalescent COVID-19. What was sequenced was peripheral blood. The CDR3 DNA reads TGTGCCAGCAGCTGGACAGGGGGGAATTCACCCCTCCACTTT. This gives the protein CASSWTGGNSPLHF.